These 13 T cell receptor beta chains were sequenced from one sample in a study of cytomegalovirus exposure and HLA in healthy donors. With 60 Vbeta and 13 Jbeta primers, the PCR was carried out. The method was immunoSEQ multiplex PCR; TCRdb's version includes in-frame clones alone and lacks a portion of them. The repertoire holds 100,000 to 150,000 clones, with 60% to 85% as singletons. Sequenced: PBMCs. Receptors originate from a female donor in good health and CMV-seronegative.

This clone was observed once. This chain joins TRBV5-1 and TRBJ2-2; 7 bases are shared with TRBD2. Looked up from germline, CDR1 is SGHRS and CDR2 is YFSETQ. This CDR3 region has 16 residues. The junction had 10 bases not matched to a gene; V was cut back by 6 bases and J by 2 bases. The CDR3 loop is CASKASAGENTGELFF. The CDR3 DNA reads TGCGCCAGCAAAGCTTCGGCGGGAGAAAACACCGGGGAGCTGTTTTTT.

This clone appeared a single time. The V and J genes are TRBV7-3 and TRBJ1-1, with TRBD1 matching over 7 bases. This CDR3 contains 15 residues. With V trimmed by 5 bases and J by 5 bases, 11 bases remained unmatched. The germline CDR1 and CDR2 sequences are SGHTA and FQGTGA. CDR3 DNA sequence: TGTGCCAGCAGCACTAAACAGGGGCCCAAGACTGAAGCTTTCTTT. It yields the protein CASSTKQGPKTEAFF. The full variable domain, with the rest looked up from reference TRBV7-3 and TRBJ1-1, is GAGVSQTPSNKVTEKGKYVELRCDPISGHTALYWYRQSLGQGPEFLIYFQGTGAADDSGLPNDRFFAVRPEGSVSTLKIQRTERGDSAVYLCASSTKQGPKTEAFFGQGTRLTVV.

The rearrangement uses TRBV2 and TRBJ2-5; no firm D call. Per germline, CDR1 SNHLY and CDR2 FYNNEI. Trimming removed 3 bases at V and 10 bases at J, with 12 bases between. The CDR3 spans 12 residues. CDR3 coding DNA: TGTGCCAGCAGTGAGCAGGTTACGAGCCAGTACTTC. Protein product: CASSEQVTSQYF.

This clone has a single count. The gene calls are TRBV7-8 and TRBJ2-7; a possible D gene is TRBD1 (6 bases). Trimming stripped 8 bases from V and 0 bases from J, with 14 bases between. The CDR3 length is 14 residues. Germline CDR1 SGHVS, CDR2 FQNEAQ. DNA for the CDR3: TGTGCCAGCCGGACAGCCCTGAGCTCCTACGAGCAGTACTTC. Translating gives CASRTALSSYEQYF.

The sample holds one count of this clone. V usage is TRBV10-1 and J usage is TRBJ2-5; D is possibly TRBD1 (5 bases). Germline loops: CDR1 WNHNN, CDR2 SYGVQD (reference sequence). The germline V and J ends were trimmed by 6 bases and 1 base, with 12 bases remaining between them. The CDR3 extends over 14 amino acids. The CDR3 reads CASSSGHSQETQYF. The CDR3 coding sequence is TGCGCCAGCAGCTCCGGACATTCCCAAGAGACCCAGTACTTC.

This clone was detected only a few times. The chain uses TRBV7-9 and TRBJ2-7; 9 positions match TRBD1. The V gene end was trimmed by 5 bases and the J gene end by 5 bases; junction bases not matched to a gene: 7. The germline gives CDR1 SEHNR, CDR2 FQNEAQ (reference sequence). This CDR3 is built from 14 residues. The CDR3 protein is CASSHNRGLDEQYF. The CDR3 coding sequence is TGTGCCAGCAGCCATAACAGGGGGCTCGACGAGCAGTACTTC.

The V call is TRBV27, the J call TRBJ2-1, with 8 bases identical to TRBD1. Germline V gives CDR1 MNHEY, CDR2 SMNVEV (reference sequence). Trimming removed 6 bases from V and 3 bases from J; junction bases left unmatched: 7. The CDR3 has 15 residues. CDR3 in amino acids: CASSSTGTGYNEQFF. CDR3 nucleotide sequence: TGTGCCAGCAGCTCTACCGGGACAGGCTACAATGAGCAGTTCTTC.

The rearrangement joins TRBV7-9 to TRBJ2-7; 8 bases are shared with TRBD1. The CDR3 runs to 19 residues. With V trimmed by 2 bases and J by 7 bases, 22 bases remained unmatched. Germline V CDR1 and CDR2: SEHNR, FQNEAQ (reference sequence). Here the CDR3 reads CASSLNSGGRGLNPTEQYF. CDR3 nucleotides: TGTGCCAGCAGCTTAAATTCAGGAGGCAGGGGGCTCAACCCTACTGAGCAGTACTTC.

The V call is TRBV2, the J call TRBJ2-5, with D maybe TRBD1 (5 bases). This CDR3 spans 14 amino acids. The ends were cut back, 3 bases at V and 7 bases at J, with 15 bases in the middle. Germline V CDR1 and CDR2: SNHLY, FYNNEI. CDR3 protein: CASSDILTTGTQYF. CDR3 in DNA: TGTGCCAGCAGTGACATACTAACCACAGGGACCCAGTACTTC. The variable domain in full, with the rest retrieved from reference TRBV2 and TRBJ2-5, is EPEVTQTPSHQVTQMGQEVILRCVPISNHLYFYWYRQILGQKVEFLVSFYNNEISEKSEIFDDQFSVERPDGSNFTLKIRSTKLEDSAMYFCASSDILTTGTQYFGPGTRLLVL.

A word on this clone: One end of the junction fails to match germline, which may point to a read error. The chain carries TRBV11-2 and TRBJ1-5; 8 bases line up with TRBD1. The germline V gene has CDR1 SGHAT and CDR2 FQNNGV. The CDR3 is 15 residues long. CDR3 in DNA: TGTGCCAGCAGCGTAGACAGGGGCGGGAATCAGCCCCAGCATTTT. Translating it yields CASSVDRGGNQPQHF.

This clone was detected once. V is TRBV7-7 and J is TRBJ1-4; possible D gene TRBD1, 6 bases. Germline assignment: CDR1 SSHAT and CDR2 FNYEAQ (reference sequence). The CDR3 is made up of 14 amino acids. The CDR3 region has the DNA TGTCTTAGCCGGTGGGGGCCCTTCACAGAAAAACTGTTTTTT. It translates to CLSRWGPFTEKLFF.

The chain employs TRBV5-4 and TRBJ1-2, with D tentatively TRBD1 (5 bases). Looked up from germline, CDR1 is SGHNT and CDR2 is YYREEE (reference sequence). The CDR3 spans 15 residues. Trimming pared 0 bases from V and 4 bases from J, leaving 13 bases between. CDR3 in DNA: TGTGCCAGCAGCTTGGGGGATGAGGACATCTATGGCTACACCTTC. Its protein product is CASSLGDEDIYGYTF.

The J gene is TRBJ2-2, the V gene TRBV10-1; 8 nucleotides align to TRBD1. The CDR3 contains 13 residues. Germline trimming cut 4 bases from V and 7 bases from J; bases unmatched to any gene: 2. The germline V gene encodes CDR1 WNHNN and CDR2 SYGVQD (reference sequence). This CDR3 reads CASSARGRGELFF. CDR3 sequence (DNA): TGCGCCAGCAGTGCCAGGGGGCGCGGGGAGCTGTTTTTT.